This T cell receptor (beta chain) was profiled in a study of control samples from healthy donors and cancer patients. Per the germline V gene, CDR1 is MNHNS and CDR2 is SASEGT. The CDR3 is 15 amino acids. With V trimmed by 2 bases and J by 5 bases, 4 bases remained unmatched. The repertoire was sequenced with immunoSEQ multiplex PCR; TCRdb's copy has only in-frame clones and lacks some. The table includes around 93,000 clones, just over 85% detected once. This clone was detected only a few times. Sequenced: blood. The receptor was isolated from a man between 25 and 39 years old in good health. The chain carries TRBV6-1 and TRBJ1-3, with 9 bases fitting TRBD1. CDR3 sequence: CASSERTGGRNTIYF. The CDR3 nucleotides read TGTGCCAGCAGTGAAAGAACAGGGGGCAGAAACACCATATATTTT.